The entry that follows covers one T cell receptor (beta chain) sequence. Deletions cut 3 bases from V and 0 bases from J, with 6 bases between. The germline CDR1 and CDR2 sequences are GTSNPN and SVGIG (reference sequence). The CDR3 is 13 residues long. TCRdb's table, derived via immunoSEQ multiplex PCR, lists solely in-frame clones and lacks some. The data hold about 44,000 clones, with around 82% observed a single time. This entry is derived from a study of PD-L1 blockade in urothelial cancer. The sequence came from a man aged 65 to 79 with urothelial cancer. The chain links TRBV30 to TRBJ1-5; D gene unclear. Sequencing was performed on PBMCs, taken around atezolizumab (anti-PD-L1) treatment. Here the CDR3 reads CAWSEDSNQPQHF. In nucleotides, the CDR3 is TGTGCCTGGAGCGAGGATAGCAATCAGCCCCAGCATTTT.